The clone carrying this T cell receptor beta chain was detected many times. Its antigen is still unknown. This sample is drawn from a study of Graves' ophthalmopathy and Graves' hyperthyroidism. In the study overall: No progression to ophthalmopathy over 18 months defined stable hyperthyroidism. Study-level results: Most expanded thyroid clonotypes above 0.001 frequency also appeared in blood.

As diagnostic evidence, clinical symptoms, serum thyroxine, TRAb, thyroid ultrasound and orbital computed tomography were relied upon. RNA transcripts provided the template for amplifying TCR beta CDR3 regions. The first-round RT-PCR employed HTBI primers together with the Qiagen OneStep RT-PCR kit. A multiplex PCR was then performed as the second round. TCRdb re-derived calls from the multiplex PCR reads in MiXCR, one entry per CDR3 protein. Among approximately 1.2 million distinct CDR3 sequences listed, about 40% were seen once. The length of the CDR3 is 13 residues. The germline CDR1 and CDR2 sequences are SQVTM and ANQGSEA. The ends were cut back, 3 bases at V and 4 bases at J, with 12 bases in the middle.

Sequenced sample: peripheral blood or thyroid tissue (not recorded which). This sequence joins TRBV29-1 and TRBJ1-1; D is ambiguous. The origin of this receptor is an adult man with Graves' hyperthyroidism. The CDR3 here is CSVDKGIGTEAFF. The CDR3 DNA reads as TGCAGCGTTGATAAGGGAATTGGCACTGAAGCTTTCTTT.